This entry describes one T cell receptor (beta chain). Its specificity is not known. Reverse transcribing all isolated RNA meant expressed TCRB transcripts were sequenced. The repertoire was sequenced with immunoSEQ multiplex PCR; TCRdb's copy has only in-frame clones and lacks some. Seen here are around 450,000 clones, around 10% observed once, and the top ten hold approximately 0.045%. This CDR3 comprises 15 residues. Trimming cost V 4 bases and J 2 bases, with 14 bases left between them. The V gene's germline CDR1 is SGHTA and CDR2 FQGNSA. These data originate in a study of beta chain features in type 1 diabetes. Across the study: Over all samples combined, 90 million to 140 million sorted cells were examined.

Study conclusions and caveats: In the patient group, naive, central memory and Treg TCRB repertoires seemed more alike than in the healthy donor group.

The sequenced sample consisted of naive CD4+ T cells from blood. The rearrangement joins TRBV7-2 to TRBJ1-2; the D gene is possibly TRBD1 (5 bases). This TCR was sampled from a young woman in good health. CDR3 loop: CASSSGSTRNYGYTF. CDR3 DNA: TGTGCCAGCAGCTCAGGGAGTACACGCAACTATGGCTACACCTTC.